These T cell receptor beta chains were read from a single sample in a study of blood T cells in healthy people across ages. TCRdb redid the calling of the 5' RACE reads with MiXCR, one entry per CDR3 protein. The sample lists more than 1.4 million distinct CDR3 sequences, about 43% occurring once. The sequenced sample consisted of blood. All receptors come from a young woman in good health. Both conserved end residues are part of each CDR3. Fields, in order: clone size, J gene, V gene, D gene, CDR3 protein, CDR3 DNA. A D gene is named only where the DNA matches it firmly. Clone size is not always given. Where it is, it says once, few, many or a class for expanded clones.

>once|TRBJ2-7|TRBV29-1|.
CSVGPGQSYNEQYF
TGCAGCGTTGGACCTGGACAGTCTTACAATGAGCAGTACTTC
>.|TRBJ1-2|TRBV5-6|TRBD1
CASSKESGGYYGYTF
TGTGCCAGCAGCAAAGAGTCAGGGGGCTATTATGGCTACACCTTC
>.|TRBJ1-4|TRBV7-9|.
CASSSDRSHYEKLFF
TGTGCCAGCAGCAGCGACAGGAGCCATTATGAAAAACTGTTTTTT
>.|TRBJ2-7|TRBV6-2/TRBV6-3|TRBD2
CASSYLSGNEQYF
TGTGCCAGCAGTTACCTAAGCGGGAACGAGCAGTACTTC
>.|TRBJ1-2|TRBV2|TRBD1
CASSAGDRGLVYGYTF
TGTGCCAGCAGTGCGGGAGACAGGGGATTAGTCTATGGCTACACCTTC
>few|TRBJ2-5|TRBV29-1|TRBD1
CSGLGQGGETQYF
TGCAGCGGCCTGGGACAGGGGGGCGAGACCCAGTACTTC
>.|TRBJ1-2|TRBV6-5|.
CASGGWNGYTF
TGTGCCAGCGGGGGATGGAATGGCTACACCTTC
>few|TRBJ1-5|TRBV4-1|.
CASSQGKDYAGQPQHF
TGCGCCAGCAGCCAAGGGAAGGACTACGCCGGTCAGCCCCAGCATTTT
>.|TRBJ1-1|TRBV5-6|.
CASNPTGNTEAFF
TGTGCCAGCAACCCGACGGGGAACACTGAAGCTTTCTTT
>.|TRBJ2-7|TRBV5-1|.
CASSSGAKGEQYF
TGCGCCAGCAGCTCCGGGGCTAAGGGCGAGCAGTACTTC
>.|TRBJ2-3|TRBV5-1|.
CAGSLGTRGTQYF
TGCGCCGGCAGCTTGGGTACGCGCGGTACGCAGTATTTT
>.|TRBJ2-4|TRBV27|.
CASSEAGRQYF
TGTGCCAGCAGTGAAGCGGGCCGGCAGTACTTC
>.|TRBJ1-4|TRBV20-1|.
CSASSRVEKLFF
TGCAGTGCTAGTTCCCGGGTTGAAAAACTGTTTTTT
>.|TRBJ2-6|TRBV27|.
CASTPFGANVLTF
TGTGCCAGCACCCCTTTTGGGGCCAACGTCCTGACTTTC
>once|TRBJ1-6|TRBV30|TRBD1
CAWSRTGSPLHF
TGTGCCTGGAGTCGGACAGGCTCACCCCTCCACTTT
>few|TRBJ1-2|TRBV12-3/TRBV12-4|.
CASRGLNYGYTF
TGTGCCAGCAGGGGATTAAACTATGGCTACACCTTC
>.|TRBJ2-7|TRBV7-6|TRBD2
CASSVTSESSYNEQYF
TGTGCCAGCAGCGTTACTAGCGAGAGCTCCTACAATGAGCAGTACTTC
>.|TRBJ2-5|TRBV6-5|.
CASRLPGPLNYNEQYF
TGTGCCAGCAGACTCCCGGGACCGCTCAACTACAATGAGCAGTACTTC
>.|TRBJ1-6|TRBV28|TRBD1
CASSSRTQGVDSPLHF
TGTGCCAGCAGTTCTCGCACCCAGGGGGTGGACTCACCCCTCCACTTT
>few|TRBJ2-1|TRBV7-9|.
CASTPVGNEQFF
TGTGCCAGCACCCCGGTGGGTAATGAGCAGTTCTTC
>.|TRBJ2-3|TRBV20-1|.
CSASLGDTQYF
TGCAGTGCTAGTCTAGGGGATACGCAGTATTTT
>.|TRBJ1-5|TRBV6-1|.
CASSELRGNQPQHF
TGTGCCAGCAGTGAACTAAGAGGCAATCAGCCCCAGCATTTT
>.|TRBJ2-5|TRBV20-1|TRBD2
CSARYLMAGVIETQYF
TGCAGTGCTAGATACCTTATGGCGGGAGTGATAGAGACCCAGTACTTC
>.|TRBJ2-7|TRBV9|TRBD1
CASSARGQGYEQYF
TGTGCCAGCAGCGCCCGGGGACAGGGCTACGAGCAGTACTTC
>few|TRBJ2-7|TRBV21-1|.
CASTIRDFYEQYF
TGTGCCAGCACCATACGGGACTTTTACGAGCAGTACTTC
>.|TRBJ2-5|TRBV30|TRBD2
CAWTSGNWETQYF
TGTGCCTGGACTAGCGGGAATTGGGAGACCCAGTACTTC
>.|TRBJ2-3|TRBV27|.
CASSLQGALPGSIADTQYF
TGTGCCAGCAGTTTACAAGGGGCCCTTCCTGGCTCCATCGCAGATACGCAGTATTTT
>few|TRBJ1-4|TRBV12-3/TRBV12-4|.
CASGTPYTNEKLFF
TGTGCCAGCGGGACACCTTACACTAATGAAAAACTGTTTTTT
>once|TRBJ2-5|TRBV11-2|.
CASTQTGERETQYF
TGTGCCAGCACCCAGACCGGGGAGAGAGAGACCCAGTACTTC
>.|TRBJ2-2|TRBV11-3|.
CASSLEGPQAGELFF
TGTGCCAGCAGCTTAGAGGGCCCCCAGGCCGGGGAGCTGTTTTTT
>few|TRBJ2-5|TRBV6-2/TRBV6-3|.
CASSSGTRYQETQYF
TGTGCCAGCAGCTCCGGGACAAGGTACCAAGAGACCCAGTACTTC
>.|TRBJ2-3|TRBV4-1|TRBD2
CASSPAGLAGRDTQYF
TGCGCCAGCAGCCCCGCGGGACTAGCGGGTAGAGATACGCAGTATTTT
>many|TRBJ1-2|TRBV4-1|.
CASSQAPQGTYGYTF
TGCGCCAGCAGCCAAGCCCCACAGGGAACTTATGGCTACACCTTC
>few|TRBJ2-5|TRBV6-5|TRBD1
CASSYSGTGGVETQYF
TGTGCCAGCAGTTACTCCGGGACAGGGGGCGTCGAGACCCAGTACTTC
>once|TRBJ1-2|TRBV27|.
CASSLSAGKGYTF
TGTGCCAGCAGTTTATCGGCGGGGAAAGGCTACACCTTC
>few|TRBJ1-2|TRBV24-1|TRBD1
CATSPRDRVGYGYTF
TGTGCCACCAGTCCCAGGGACAGGGTTGGCTATGGCTACACCTTC
>.|TRBJ2-1|TRBV3-1|.
CASSHRDLREQFF
TGTGCCAGCAGCCACCGGGACCTGCGGGAGCAGTTCTTC
>.|TRBJ2-5|TRBV5-1|.
CASTSSNAYERYF
TGCGCCAGCACGTCCAGCAACGCCTACGAGCGGTACTTC
>.|TRBJ2-1|TRBV28|.
CASSLCRDADNEQFF
TGTGCCAGCAGTTTATGCCGGGACGCCGACAATGAGCAGTTCTTC
>once|TRBJ2-7|TRBV4-2|.
CASSQALDEQYF
TGTGCCAGCAGCCAAGCCCTAGACGAGCAGTACTTC
>.|TRBJ1-5|TRBV20-1|.
CSAGDTNSNQPRHF
TGCAGTGCTGGGGACACTAATAGCAATCAGCCCCGGCATTTT